The 25 T cell receptor beta chains below all came from one sample that was sequenced in a study of regulatory T cells in long-lasting Graves disease. According to the study, TCR beta libraries were built with iRepertoire HTBI primers and CDR3-region Arm-PCR. Each CDR3 protein is one row after TCRdb ran MiXCR on the multiplex PCR reads. The repertoire includes some 440,000 distinct CDR3 sequences, less than 25% of them detected once, and 6.5% to 10% sits in the top ten. Regarding time point: persistent/refractory GD, antithyroid drugs over 5 years with positive TRAb. There was RNA extracted from PBMCs, and the TCR library was made from it. This specimen consisted of peripheral blood mononuclear cells (PBMCs), obtained when the disease was refractory, from a patient treated with antithyroid drugs. These receptors all stem from a female donor with Graves disease.

This rearrangement joins TRBV24-1 to TRBJ2-7, with 8 bases lining up with TRBD1. This CDR3 has 14 amino acids. V lost 5 bases, J lost 0 bases, and 2 bases stayed unmatched. From germline, CDR1 is KGHDR and CDR2 SFDVKD. Written as DNA, the CDR3 is TGTGCCACCAGTGGGACAGGGACCTCCTACGAGCAGTACTTC. It is translated as CATSGTGTSYEQYF.

The rearrangement links TRBV27 to TRBJ1-2, with 7 bases identical to TRBD1. V lost 2 bases to trimming and J lost 7 bases; unmatched junction nucleotides: 7. The length of the CDR3 is 14 residues. Germline CDR1 is MNHEY and CDR2 is SMNVEV (reference sequence). CDR3 bases: TGTGCCAGCAGTTTACGGGACAGCCTCGGTGGCTACACCTTC. Encoded protein: CASSLRDSLGGYTF.

The chain is built from TRBV20-1 and TRBJ2-1; 7 nucleotides match TRBD2. Per germline, CDR1 DFQATT and CDR2 SNEGSKA (reference sequence). This CDR3 region has 16 residues. Trimming removed 5 bases from V and 3 bases from J; junction bases left unmatched: 13. CDR3 DNA: TGCAGTGCTGGAAAGGGGCTAGCGGACCTCTACAATGAGCAGTTCTTC. Its translation is CSAGKGLADLYNEQFF.

V and J are TRBV11-2 and TRBJ2-1; 13 bases map to TRBD2. J lost 8 bases, V lost 6 bases, and 7 bases had no gene match. Per the germline V gene, CDR1 is SGHAT and CDR2 is FQNNGV. The CDR3 extends over 15 amino acids. The CDR3 coding sequence is TGTGCCAGCAGACTAATGGGACTAGCGGGATATGAGCAGTTCTTC. Protein: CASRLMGLAGYEQFF.

This clonotype was recorded many times. The V gene is TRBV28, the J gene TRBJ2-5; unclear D gene. Looked up from germline, CDR1 is MDHEN and CDR2 is SYDVKM. There are 13 residues in the CDR3. Trimming pared 2 bases from V and 2 bases from J, leaving 6 bases between. The CDR3 sequence: CASSLTEQETQYF. The CDR3 bases are TGTGCCAGCAGTTTAACGGAACAAGAGACCCAGTACTTC. Together with reference TRBV28 and TRBJ2-5, the CDR3 gives the full variable domain: DVKVTQSSRYLVKRTGEKVFLECVQDMDHENMFWYRQDPGLGLRLIYFSYDVKMKEKGDIPEGYSVSREKKERFSLILESASTNQTSMYLCASSLTEQETQYFGPGTRLLVL.

In this sample, this clonotype turned up many times. The chain joins TRBV2 to TRBJ2-4; TRBD1 matches at 9 bases. Germline V lookup: CDR1 SNHLY, CDR2 FYNNEI. The CDR3 length is 15 residues. Trimming removed 6 bases from V and 6 bases from J; junction bases left unmatched: 9. The CDR3 sequence is CASRTGTGKGNIQYF. The CDR3 DNA sequence: TGTGCCAGCAGAACCGGGACAGGGAAAGGAAACATTCAGTACTTC. Using reference TRBV2 and TRBJ2-4 for the parts outside the CDR3, the full variable domain is EPEVTQTPSHQVTQMGQEVILRCVPISNHLYFYWYRQILGQKVEFLVSFYNNEISEKSEIFDDQFSVERPDGSNFTLKIRSTKLEDSAMYFCASRTGTGKGNIQYFGAGTRLSVL.

This clonotype appeared many times. The V gene is TRBV29-1, the J gene TRBJ1-2, with D possibly being TRBD1 (6 bases). CDR1 is SQVTM and CDR2 is ANQGSEA in the germline V gene. The V and J ends lost 7 bases and 2 bases respectively, with 11 bases between them. The length of the CDR3 is 12 residues. The CDR3 loop is CSGETGNYGYTF. The CDR3 region has the DNA TGCAGCGGCGAAACAGGGAACTATGGCTACACCTTC.

This clonotype was detected only a few times. This rearrangement joins TRBV6-1 to TRBJ2-7; D uncertain. The CDR3 spans 12 residues. Germline CDR1 is MNHNS and CDR2 is SASEGT. V lost 4 bases and J lost 2, with 6 bases in between. The CDR3 reads CASSALPYEQYF. The CDR3 bases are TGTGCCAGCAGTGCCCTGCCCTACGAGCAGTACTTC.

CDR3 protein: CASRGTGTTDQPQHF. The CDR3 DNA follows: TGTGCCAGCAGGGGGACAGGGACTACCGATCAGCCCCAGCATTTT. The rearrangement uses TRBV12-3 or TRBV12-4 and TRBJ1-5; 9 bases match TRBD1. The CDR3 is 15 amino acids. With V trimmed by 6 bases and J by 5 bases, 8 bases remained unmatched.

As concerns this clonotype: Given a much more abundant clone one base away, this may be a read error. The chain carries TRBV2 and TRBJ2-7; D not certain. V was trimmed by 8 bases and J by 6 bases, leaving 17 bases between them. The CDR3 runs to 13 residues. CDR1 and CDR2 (germline): SNHLY, FYNNEI. The CDR3 sequence is CASLDLPLSEQYF. DNA of the CDR3: TGTGCCAGCCTAGACCTTCCTCTAAGCGAGCAGTACTTC.

The CDR3 DNA is TGCGCCAGCAGCCCCGGGGCAGGTGAGACCTACGAGCAGTACTTC. As protein: CASSPGAGETYEQYF. This sequence joins TRBV5-1 and TRBJ2-7; TRBD1 or TRBD2 may be the D gene (5 bases each). CDR3 length equals 15 residues. V was trimmed by 4 bases and J by 2 bases, leaving 16 bases between them. The germline gives CDR1 SGHRS, CDR2 YFSETQ.

Worth noting for this clonotype: This may arise from a read error, as a much more abundant clone is one base away. The chain couples TRBV10-3 to TRBJ2-5; unclear D gene. The V end lost 11 bases, the J end lost 3 bases, and 7 bases lay between the germline ends. The CDR3 has 10 residues. Germline V gene data show CDR1 as ENHRY and CDR2 as SYGVKD. The CDR3 nucleotides read TGTGCCGCCGCGGAAGAGACCCAGTACTTC. It specifies CAAAEETQYF.

At least ten counts were recorded for this clonotype. This rearrangement joins TRBV27 to TRBJ2-7; 10 bases agree with TRBD1. CDR3 size: 15 residues. CDR1 and CDR2 (germline): MNHEY, SMNVEV (reference sequence). V was pared by 2 bases and J by 5 bases, with 6 bases of the junction left unmatched. Written as DNA, the CDR3 is TGTGCCAGCAGTTTAAAGGGACAGGGGTTCCACGAGCAGTACTTC. Its protein product is CASSLKGQGFHEQYF.

Many counts were recorded for this clonotype. The chain combines TRBV11-2 with TRBJ2-7; 10 bases are a match to TRBD2. With V trimmed by 6 bases and J by 4 bases, 9 bases remained unmatched. The length of the CDR3 is 15 residues. Germline CDR1 SGHAT, CDR2 FQNNGV. The CDR3 coding sequence is TGTGCCAGCAGGCTAGCGGGAGTTTTGTCGTACGAGCAGTACTTC. As protein: CASRLAGVLSYEQYF.

This clonotype was counted a few times. The chain recombines TRBV30 with TRBJ1-6; D is uncertain. V lost 3 bases, J lost 5 bases, and 23 bases lay in between. From germline, CDR1 is GTSNPN and CDR2 SVGIG (reference sequence). The CDR3 consists of 18 residues. The CDR3 nucleotides read TGTGCCTGGAGCGAATCCTGGGCAGCTATTTCCGATAATTCACCCCTCCACTTT. It codes for CAWSESWAAISDNSPLHF.

This clonotype was seen a handful of times. The chain joins TRBV7-9 to TRBJ1-1; D is uncertain. V shed 8 bases and J shed 1 base, with 26 bases lying between them. Germline V gene sequence: CDR1 SEHNR, CDR2 FQNEAQ (reference sequence). CDR3 size: 18 residues. The CDR3 DNA reads as TGTGCCAGCTGGGTTTTAGGAGGGAAGCGTTTAGGGAACACTGAAGCTTTCTTT. This codes for CASWVLGGKRLGNTEAFF.

This clonotype was counted at least ten times. This chain uses TRBV28 with TRBJ2-7, with no clear D. Germline CDR1 and CDR2: MDHEN and SYDVKM. V was shortened by 2 bases and J by 5 bases, with 10 bases between the two germline ends. The CDR3 has 13 residues. CDR3 sequence reads: CASSLTVGDEQYF. CDR3 bases: TGTGCCAGCAGTTTAACTGTAGGCGACGAGCAGTACTTC.

This chain links TRBV30 with TRBJ1-1; tentative D call: TRBD1 (5 bases). In germline, CDR1 is GTSNPN, CDR2 SVGIG (reference sequence). The CDR3 runs to 12 residues. The CDR3 protein is CAHVPGLLEAFF. The DNA for the CDR3 is TGTGCACACGTCCCGGGGCTCCTAGAAGCTTTCTTT.

This clonotype was observed many times. V usage is TRBV7-2 and J usage is TRBJ2-7; D may be TRBD1 or TRBD2 (6 bases each). There are 15 residues in the CDR3. The germline V and J ends were trimmed by 0 bases and 1 base, with 10 bases remaining between them. Per germline, CDR1 SGHTA and CDR2 FQGNSA. The CDR3 DNA reads as TGTGCCAGCAGCTTAGCGGGGGGCCAATCCTACGAGCAGTACTTC. This translates into CASSLAGGQSYEQYF.

The chain combines TRBV7-8 with TRBJ2-7; the D call may be TRBD1 or TRBD2 (5 bases each). CDR1 is SGHVS and CDR2 is FQNEAQ in the germline V gene. V lost 8 bases and J 1 base, leaving 12 bases between the germline ends. The CDR3 runs 13 residues. The CDR3 region has the DNA TGTGCCAGCCCCCGAGGGGTTTCCTACGAGCAGTACTTC. As protein: CASPRGVSYEQYF.

The chain is built from TRBV4-2 and TRBJ1-2, with D unresolved. The CDR3 consists of 16 residues. The germline V gene encodes CDR1 LGHNA and CDR2 YNFKEQ. V shed 0 bases and J shed 2 bases, with 13 bases lying between them. The CDR3 bases are TGTGCCAGCAGCCAAGAATTTCGGGTGGAAAACTATGGCTACACCTTC. This translates into CASSQEFRVENYGYTF.

This chain connects TRBV4-3 to TRBJ1-2; 10 positions match TRBD1. The CDR3 is made up of 18 amino acids. Losses at the gene ends were 1 base for V and 7 bases for J; bases not matched to a gene: 15. Germline assignment: CDR1 LGHNA and CDR2 YSLEER. CDR3: CASSQGFVMGQGQSGYTF. DNA of the CDR3: TGCGCCAGCAGCCAAGGTTTTGTTATGGGACAGGGGCAAAGTGGCTACACCTTC.

This clonotype was recorded at least ten times. The J gene is TRBJ2-7, the V gene TRBV28; the D gene is possibly TRBD1 (5 bases). V was pared by 3 bases and J by 3 bases, with 12 bases between. The CDR3 consists of 14 residues. The germline V gene has CDR1 MDHEN and CDR2 SYDVKM. The CDR3 bases are TGTGCCAGCAGTTTCCAGGGTCTTGACTACGAGCAGTACTTC. Its protein product is CASSFQGLDYEQYF.

The V gene is TRBV28, the J gene TRBJ1-3, with D perhaps matching TRBD1 (6 bases). Germline CDR1 is MDHEN and CDR2 is SYDVKM. The CDR3 has 14 amino acids. Trimming cost V 8 bases and J 6 bases, with 17 bases left between them. As DNA, the CDR3 is TGTGCCAGCGCCCTAATCAGGGGCCAAAACACCATATATTTT. Protein: CASALIRGQNTIYF.

In its sample, this clonotype was seen a few times. V usage is TRBV5-1 and J usage is TRBJ2-7, with 7 bases aligning to TRBD2. The CDR3 contains 16 residues. V lost 0 bases to trimming and J lost 2 bases; unmatched junction nucleotides: 8. From germline, CDR1 is SGHRS and CDR2 YFSETQ. CDR3 protein: CASSLAGSSGAYEQYF. The CDR3 coding sequence is TGCGCCAGCAGCTTGGCTGGGTCTAGCGGAGCCTACGAGCAGTACTTC.